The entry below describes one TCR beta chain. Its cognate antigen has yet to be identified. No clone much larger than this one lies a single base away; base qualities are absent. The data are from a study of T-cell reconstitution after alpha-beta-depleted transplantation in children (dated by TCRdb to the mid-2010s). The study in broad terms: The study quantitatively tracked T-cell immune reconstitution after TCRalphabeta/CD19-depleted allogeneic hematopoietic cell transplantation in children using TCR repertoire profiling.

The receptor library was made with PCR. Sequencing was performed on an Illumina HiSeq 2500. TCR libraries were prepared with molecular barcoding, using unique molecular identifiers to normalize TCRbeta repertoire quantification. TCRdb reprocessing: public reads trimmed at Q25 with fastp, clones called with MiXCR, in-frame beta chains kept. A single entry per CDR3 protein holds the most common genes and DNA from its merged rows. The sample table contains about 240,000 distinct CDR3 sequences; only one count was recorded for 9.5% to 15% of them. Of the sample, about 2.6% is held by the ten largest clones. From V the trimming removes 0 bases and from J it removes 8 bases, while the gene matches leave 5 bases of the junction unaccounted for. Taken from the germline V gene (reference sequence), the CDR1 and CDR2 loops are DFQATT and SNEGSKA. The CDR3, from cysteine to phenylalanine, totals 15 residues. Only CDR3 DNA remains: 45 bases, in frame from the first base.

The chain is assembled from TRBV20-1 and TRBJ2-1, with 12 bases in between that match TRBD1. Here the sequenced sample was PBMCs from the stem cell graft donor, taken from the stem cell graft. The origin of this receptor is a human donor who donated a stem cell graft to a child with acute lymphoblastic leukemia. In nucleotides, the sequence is TGCAGTGCTAGAGATCCCGGGACAGGGGGCGATGAGCAGTTCTTC. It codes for CSARDPGTGGDEQFF.